The entry below describes one T cell receptor beta chain. This specimen includes other DNA sequences encoding the same CDR3. The data stem from a study of shared T cell receptors in the human thymus. Here immunoSEQ multiplex PCR was the method, and the copy in TCRdb shows in-frame clones only, minus some. The top ten clones hold 0.013% of a sample with almost 550,000 clones, around 78% of them seen once. Trimming removed 3 bases at V and 0 bases at J, with 7 bases between. CDR1 and CDR2 (germline): MDHEN, SYDVKM. This CDR3 is built from 14 residues. This sample also belongs to another study, concerning human thymus T cells. According to that study: Corrective cardiac operations yielded the resected thymus tissue. What appeared biased in thymic and blood repertoires was the usage of V and J genes. Related reports documented highly overlapping thymic repertoires among unrelated individuals.

The clonotype comes from a boy under two years old with a congenital heart defect. Sequenced: thymocytes. This chain links TRBV28 with TRBJ2-3, with a possible D match to TRBD2 (6 bases). DNA of the CDR3: TGTGCCAGCAGTTTGGGAGGTAGCACAGATACGCAGTATTTT. Protein: CASSLGGSTDTQYF.